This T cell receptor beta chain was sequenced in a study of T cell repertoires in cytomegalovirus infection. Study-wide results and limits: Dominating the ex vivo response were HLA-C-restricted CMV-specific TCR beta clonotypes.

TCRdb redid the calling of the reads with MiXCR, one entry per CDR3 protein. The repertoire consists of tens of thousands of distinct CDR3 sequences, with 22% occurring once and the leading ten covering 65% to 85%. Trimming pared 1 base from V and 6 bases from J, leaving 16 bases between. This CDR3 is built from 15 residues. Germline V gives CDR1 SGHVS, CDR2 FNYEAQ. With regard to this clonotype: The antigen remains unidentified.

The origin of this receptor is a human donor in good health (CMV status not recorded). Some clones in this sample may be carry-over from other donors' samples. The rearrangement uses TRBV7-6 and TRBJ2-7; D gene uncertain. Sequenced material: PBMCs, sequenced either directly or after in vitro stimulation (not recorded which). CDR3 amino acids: CASSLGTPAHSEQYF. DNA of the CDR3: TGTGCCAGCAGCTTAGGAACTCCAGCCCACTCCGAGCAGTACTTC.